This TCR beta chain was found in a study of blood T cell repertoires in COVID-19 (dated by TCRdb to the early 2020s). About the investigation overall: Samples covering the acute and convalescent phases of COVID-19 were provided by collaborators in the United States, Italy and Spain. The prospective study material was composed of cDNA or gDNA derived from T cells, B-cell-depleted T cells, or PBMCs. Subjects who had been exposed to COVID-19, were actively infected with it, or had recovered from it provided the deeply sampled blood TCRbeta repertoires that made up the dataset. The repertoires were made available in a free public database intended to serve as a resource for research on the immune response to SARS-CoV-2. The samples were drawn from two sources: the first 160 participants of the ongoing ImmuneRACE study, and 950 to 1,500 subjects contributed by 6 global collaborators. Sample metadata almost always included a de-identified subject ID, COVID-19 status, age in years and sex. Where available, HLA class I and class II types were taken from metadata supplied by the sample provider and were not determined by assay-based typing. What the work shows at the level of the full study, not this receptor alone: How much clinical and demographic metadata was included differed by source and by participant, and the metadata was provided uncurated.

Participants in the prospective study were enrolled through a virtual design, were aged about 18 to 89 years, and lived in approximately 24 United States geographic areas. In the prospective study, participants were assigned to cohorts based on the clinical history participants reported in a screening survey and a study questionnaire. For ImmuneRACE Cohort 3, a participant was defined as recovered based on two consecutive negative NP/OP PCR tests, clearance by a healthcare professional, or resolution of symptoms. Each participant in the prospective study had whole blood, serum and a nasopharyngeal or oropharyngeal swab collected by mobile phlebotomists. Prospective study participants could optionally give additional blood draws and questionnaires over an approximately 2-month period. Before DNA extraction, blood samples from the prospective study were shipped at room temperature or frozen. The immunoSEQ Assay, a bias-controlled multiplex PCR, was used to amplify TCRbeta CDR3 regions from genomic DNA. As for the original processing: Within the assay, amplification of reference gene primers was used to estimate how many nucleated cells each sample contained. Sequence reads were collapsed and filtered to measure the absolute abundance of every unique TCRbeta CDR3 rearrangement. Productive Simpson clonality was computed per sample as the square root of Simpson's diversity index over productive rearrangements. The source is immuneACCESS, and TCRdb retained only in-frame sequences with V and J called. Part of the clones is not carried over; for the studies checked, unresolved V genes explain less than half of this, and the remainder is unexplained. D and trimming were read from the DNA, whereas the V and J calls and clone size are those reported in that table. Within this sample are 200,000 to 250,000 clones, with 82% of them counted one time only. More than 3% of the sample belongs to the ten largest clones.

Worth noting for this clone: This clone's antigen is unknown. Base qualities are not at hand, and no much larger clone is one base apart.

This receptor was identified in a woman aged 60-70 years who had recovered from COVID-19. The sample comprised PBMCs or T cells enriched from blood (not recorded which).

The CDR3 protein sequence reads: CASSLFGGAGNTIYF. The nucleotide sequence is given as TGTGCCAGCAGTTTATTCGGGGGGGCGGGAAACACCATATATTTT. The rearranged chain carries TRBV27 and TRBJ1-3, with a tentative D gene TRBD1 over 6 matching bases. The CDR3 holds 15 amino acids from the cysteine to the phenylalanine. Only the CDR3 DNA is retained, 45 bases long and in frame from the first base. Trimming removed 1 base from V and 4 bases from J, leaving 11 bases between the germline ends. CDR1 is given as MNHEY and CDR2 as SMNVEV, both from the germline V gene (reference sequence).